These T cell receptor beta chains were read from a single sample in a study of T cells in Graves' hyperthyroidism and ophthalmopathy. TCRdb re-called the multiplex PCR reads through MiXCR, storing one row per CDR3 protein. The sample contains under 600,000 distinct CDR3 sequences, approximately 15% of which appear only once. The sample taken for sequencing was blood. The receptors were gathered from a woman aged 40 to 50 with Graves' ophthalmopathy. Both conserved end residues are part of each CDR3. The D gene is left open where the match is weak. Size is omitted from some rows. Given values are once, few, many or a class for expanded clones.

j_gene: TRBJ2-2; abundance: many; v_gene: TRBV2; d_gene: .; CDR3nt: TGTGCCAGCAGATTTTTGGAGACCGGGGAGCTGTTTTTT; CDR3aa: CASRFLETGELFF
j_gene: TRBJ2-7; abundance: many; v_gene: TRBV11-2; d_gene: .; CDR3nt: TGTGCCAGCAGCTTAGGCTCCCTAGTTGGGTCGTCTGACGAGCAGTACTTC; CDR3aa: CASSLGSLVGSSDEQYF
j_gene: TRBJ2-7; abundance: many; v_gene: TRBV3-1; d_gene: TRBD2; CDR3nt: TGTGCCAGCAGACAAGAGACTAGCGGGAGTTACGAGCAGTACTTC; CDR3aa: CASRQETSGSYEQYF
j_gene: TRBJ2-2; abundance: many; v_gene: TRBV28; d_gene: TRBD1; CDR3nt: TGTGCCAGCAGTACAACCGGGACAGGGTTCGCCGGGGAGCTGTTTTTT; CDR3aa: CASSTTGTGFAGELFF
j_gene: TRBJ2-2; abundance: few; v_gene: TRBV6-1; d_gene: .; CDR3nt: TGTGCCAGCAGATATAGTACGAACACCGGGGAGCTGTTTTTT; CDR3aa: CASRYSTNTGELFF
j_gene: TRBJ1-5; abundance: .; v_gene: TRBV20-1; d_gene: .; CDR3nt: TGCAGTGCTACCCCTTGGAAGGATAGCAATCAGCCCCAGCATTTT; CDR3aa: CSATPWKDSNQPQHF
j_gene: TRBJ1-1; abundance: .; v_gene: TRBV2; d_gene: .; CDR3nt: TGTGCCAGCAGTGACTTTAACTACCTGAACACTGAAGCTTTCTTT; CDR3aa: CASSDFNYLNTEAFF
j_gene: TRBJ2-1; abundance: few; v_gene: TRBV7-9; d_gene: TRBD2; CDR3nt: TGTGCCAGCAGCTCCAAGGGAGTAGCGGGGGACAATGAGCAGTTCTTC; CDR3aa: CASSSKGVAGDNEQFF
j_gene: TRBJ2-1; abundance: many; v_gene: TRBV7-2; d_gene: .; CDR3nt: TGTGCCAGCAGCTTAGTTGGGGCCAATGAGCAGTTCTTC; CDR3aa: CASSLVGANEQFF
j_gene: TRBJ2-3; abundance: many; v_gene: TRBV20-1; d_gene: .; CDR3nt: TGCAGTGCTACACGTGCAGATACGCAGTATTTT; CDR3aa: CSATRADTQYF
j_gene: TRBJ2-5; abundance: few; v_gene: TRBV28; d_gene: .; CDR3nt: TGTGCCAGCAGTACCTCCTGGCCCCGCCAAGAGACCCAGTACTTC; CDR3aa: CASSTSWPRQETQYF
j_gene: TRBJ2-3; abundance: few; v_gene: TRBV7-2; d_gene: .; CDR3nt: TGTGCCAGCAGCTTAGTGCGAGCGAGAGGCTTAGATACGCAGTATTTT; CDR3aa: CASSLVRARGLDTQYF
j_gene: TRBJ2-4; abundance: few; v_gene: TRBV11-2; d_gene: .; CDR3nt: TGTGCCAGCAGCTATGACAGGAGGTCGAACATTCAGTACTTC; CDR3aa: CASSYDRRSNIQYF
j_gene: TRBJ1-6; abundance: many; v_gene: TRBV3-1; d_gene: TRBD1; CDR3nt: TGTGCCAGCAGCCAAGTGGACAGGGTGAATTCACCCCTCCACTTT; CDR3aa: CASSQVDRVNSPLHF
j_gene: TRBJ2-6; abundance: .; v_gene: TRBV12-3/TRBV12-4; d_gene: TRBD2; CDR3nt: TGTGCCAGCAGTCCGGGGGGGCCTGGGGCCAACGTCCTGACTTTC; CDR3aa: CASSPGGPGANVLTF
j_gene: TRBJ2-2; abundance: .; v_gene: TRBV27; d_gene: .; CDR3nt: TGTGCCAGCAGTTTATTTGTCTCCGGGGAGCTGTTTTTT; CDR3aa: CASSLFVSGELFF
j_gene: TRBJ2-3; abundance: many; v_gene: TRBV7-8; d_gene: TRBD2; CDR3nt: TGTGCCAGCAGCTGGACTAGAGCTGTGGATACGCAGTATTTT; CDR3aa: CASSWTRAVDTQYF
j_gene: TRBJ1-5; abundance: few; v_gene: TRBV10-3; d_gene: .; CDR3nt: TGTGCCATCAGCGATGAGGGGTATGGCAATCAGCCCCAGCATTTT; CDR3aa: CAISDEGYGNQPQHF
j_gene: TRBJ2-5; abundance: many; v_gene: TRBV7-2; d_gene: TRBD2; CDR3nt: TGTGCCAGTAAGCGGGGGGGCGCGGAGACCCAGTACTTC; CDR3aa: CASKRGGAETQYF
j_gene: TRBJ1-1; abundance: many; v_gene: TRBV5-1; d_gene: .; CDR3nt: TGCGCCAGCAGCTTGGGACAGACGCACACTGAAGCTTTCTTT; CDR3aa: CASSLGQTHTEAFF
j_gene: TRBJ1-6; abundance: .; v_gene: TRBV12-3/TRBV12-4; d_gene: .; CDR3nt: TGTGCCAGCAGTGAGGGAGGGCTTAAATCACCCCTCCACTTT; CDR3aa: CASSEGGLKSPLHF
j_gene: TRBJ1-5; abundance: many; v_gene: TRBV2; d_gene: .; CDR3nt: TGTGCCAGCAGTAGGGAGGGGACTCTAAATCAGCCCCAGCATTTT; CDR3aa: CASSREGTLNQPQHF
j_gene: TRBJ2-1; abundance: few; v_gene: TRBV12-3/TRBV12-4; d_gene: .; CDR3nt: TGTGCCAGCAAGGGGCCCTTAAATGAGCAGTTCTTC; CDR3aa: CASKGPLNEQFF
j_gene: TRBJ1-1; abundance: few; v_gene: TRBV20-1; d_gene: .; CDR3nt: TGCAGTGTCTTCAGGGGTAAGACTGAAGCTTTCTTT; CDR3aa: CSVFRGKTEAFF
j_gene: TRBJ2-1; abundance: many; v_gene: TRBV2; d_gene: TRBD2; CDR3nt: TGTGCCAGCAGTGGTCTAGCGGGGGGTACTAAACAATGGGAGCAGTTCTTC; CDR3aa: CASSGLAGGTKQWEQFF
j_gene: TRBJ1-6; abundance: many; v_gene: TRBV12-3/TRBV12-4; d_gene: TRBD1; CDR3nt: TGTGCCAGCAGTCCACAGGGGGCGCGATCACCCCTCCACTTT; CDR3aa: CASSPQGARSPLHF
j_gene: TRBJ1-2; abundance: many; v_gene: TRBV30; d_gene: .; CDR3nt: TGTGCCTGGGGACTCCCTGACAGGCAGGTCTATGGCTACACCTTC; CDR3aa: CAWGLPDRQVYGYTF
j_gene: TRBJ2-7; abundance: .; v_gene: TRBV6-6; d_gene: .; CDR3nt: TGTGCCAGCAGTTACTCTGTTAGCGGACTTTCCTACGAGCAGTGCTTC; CDR3aa: CASSYSVSGLSYEQCF
j_gene: TRBJ2-2; abundance: many; v_gene: TRBV2; d_gene: .; CDR3nt: TGTGCTACGGGGCGGAGGGAGAACACCGGGGAGCTGTTTTTT; CDR3aa: CATGRRENTGELFF
j_gene: TRBJ2-7; abundance: .; v_gene: TRBV2; d_gene: TRBD1; CDR3nt: TGTGCCAGCAGTGCACAGGGGGTGTCCTACGAGCAGTACTTC; CDR3aa: CASSAQGVSYEQYF
j_gene: TRBJ2-3; abundance: .; v_gene: TRBV10-3; d_gene: .; CDR3nt: TGTGCCATCAGGGCGCGCACCACAGATACGCAGTATTTT; CDR3aa: CAIRARTTDTQYF
j_gene: TRBJ1-2; abundance: .; v_gene: TRBV27; d_gene: .; CDR3nt: TGTGCCAGCAGTTTAGGGGTTCAGTATGGCTACACCTTC; CDR3aa: CASSLGVQYGYTF
j_gene: TRBJ1-3; abundance: .; v_gene: TRBV4-1; d_gene: TRBD1; CDR3nt: TGCGCCAGCAGCCAGCCAAGGGACAGGGTTAACACCATATATTTT; CDR3aa: CASSQPRDRVNTIYF
j_gene: TRBJ2-7; abundance: few; v_gene: TRBV18; d_gene: TRBD1; CDR3nt: TGTGCCAGCTCACCACGGGGAACAGGGGGAACCTACGAGCAGTACTTC; CDR3aa: CASSPRGTGGTYEQYF
j_gene: TRBJ1-5; abundance: many; v_gene: TRBV28; d_gene: .; CDR3nt: TGTGCCAGCAGTTTAGTAGGGAATCTCAATCAGCCCCAGCATTTT; CDR3aa: CASSLVGNLNQPQHF
j_gene: TRBJ2-1; abundance: .; v_gene: TRBV7-3; d_gene: .; CDR3nt: TGTGCCAGCAGCAACGGACAGAACAATGAGCAGTTCTTC; CDR3aa: CASSNGQNNEQFF
j_gene: TRBJ1-6; abundance: many; v_gene: TRBV6-1; d_gene: .; CDR3nt: TGTGCCAGCAGTGATGAGGCCAGGCGAAGGGGGGATAATTCACCCCTCCACTTT; CDR3aa: CASSDEARRRGDNSPLHF
j_gene: TRBJ2-3; abundance: many; v_gene: TRBV20-1; d_gene: .; CDR3nt: TGCAGTGCCAGATTCGGCGGGGCGGAGAGCACAGATACGCAGTATTTT; CDR3aa: CSARFGGAESTDTQYF
j_gene: TRBJ1-6; abundance: .; v_gene: TRBV6-2/TRBV6-3; d_gene: TRBD1; CDR3nt: TGTGCCAGCAGTTTGGGGTCCGGGACAGTTAATTCACCCCTCCACTTT; CDR3aa: CASSLGSGTVNSPLHF
j_gene: TRBJ2-2; abundance: .; v_gene: TRBV11-2; d_gene: .; CDR3nt: TGTGCCAGCAGACAGGACATGAACACCGGGGAGCTGTTTTTT; CDR3aa: CASRQDMNTGELFF
j_gene: TRBJ2-5; abundance: .; v_gene: TRBV20-1; d_gene: TRBD2; CDR3nt: TGCAGTGCTAGAGAGGGAAGCGGGGAAGAGACCCAGTACTTC; CDR3aa: CSAREGSGEETQYF
j_gene: TRBJ1-6; abundance: many; v_gene: TRBV20-1; d_gene: TRBD1; CDR3nt: TGCAGTGCTATGACAGGGGGCTGGTATTCACCCCTCCACTTT; CDR3aa: CSAMTGGWYSPLHF
j_gene: TRBJ1-5; abundance: many; v_gene: TRBV6-1; d_gene: .; CDR3nt: TGTGCCAGCAGTCCGCGGGAGGGATGGCAGCCCCAGCATTTT; CDR3aa: CASSPREGWQPQHF
j_gene: TRBJ1-2; abundance: .; v_gene: TRBV7-9; d_gene: .; CDR3nt: TGTGCCAGCAGCTTAGTTTCGGTTAACTATGGCTACACCTTC; CDR3aa: CASSLVSVNYGYTF
j_gene: TRBJ2-5; abundance: .; v_gene: TRBV6-2/TRBV6-3; d_gene: TRBD2; CDR3nt: TGTGCCAGCAGGTGGGGTTGGGCGGGAGGTCCCGAGACCCAGTACTTC; CDR3aa: CASRWGWAGGPETQYF